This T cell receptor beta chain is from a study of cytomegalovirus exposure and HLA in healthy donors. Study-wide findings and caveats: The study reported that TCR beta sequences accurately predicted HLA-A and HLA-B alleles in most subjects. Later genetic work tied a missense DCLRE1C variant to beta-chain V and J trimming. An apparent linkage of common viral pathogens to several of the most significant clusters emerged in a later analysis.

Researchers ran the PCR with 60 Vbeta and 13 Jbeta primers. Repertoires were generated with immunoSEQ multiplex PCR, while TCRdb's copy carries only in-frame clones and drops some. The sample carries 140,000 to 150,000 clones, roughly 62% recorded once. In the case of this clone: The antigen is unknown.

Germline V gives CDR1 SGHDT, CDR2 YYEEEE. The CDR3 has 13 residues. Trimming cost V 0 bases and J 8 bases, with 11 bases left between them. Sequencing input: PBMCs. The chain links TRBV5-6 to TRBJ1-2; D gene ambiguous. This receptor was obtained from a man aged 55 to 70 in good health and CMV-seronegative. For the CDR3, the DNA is TGTGCCAGCAGCTTGGTAGGCCCGGGAGGCTACACCTTC. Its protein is CASSLVGPGGYTF.